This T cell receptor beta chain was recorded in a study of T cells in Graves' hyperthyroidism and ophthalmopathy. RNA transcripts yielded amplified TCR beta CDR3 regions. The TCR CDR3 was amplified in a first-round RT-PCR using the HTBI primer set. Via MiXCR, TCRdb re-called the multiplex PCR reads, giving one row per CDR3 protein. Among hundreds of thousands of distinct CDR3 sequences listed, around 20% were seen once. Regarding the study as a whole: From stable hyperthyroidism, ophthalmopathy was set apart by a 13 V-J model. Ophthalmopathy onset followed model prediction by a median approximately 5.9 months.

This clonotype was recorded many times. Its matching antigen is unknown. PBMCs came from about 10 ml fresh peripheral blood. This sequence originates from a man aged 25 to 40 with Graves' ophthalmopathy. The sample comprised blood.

DNA of the CDR3: TGTGCCAGCAGCTTAGTTCCGGCGGACTACGAGCAGTACTTC. Amino acids: CASSLVPADYEQYF. The genes are TRBV11-2 and TRBJ2-7; the D is unclear. CDR3 length: 14 amino acids. Germline CDR1 SGHAT, CDR2 FQNNGV. V was cut by 1 base and J by 3 bases, with 10 bases left in between.